The rows below give T cell receptor beta chains drawn from one sample of a study of cytomegalovirus exposure and HLA in healthy donors. The data were produced by immunoSEQ multiplex PCR, yet TCRdb's version contains in-frame clones alone and is incomplete. The specimen's table records roughly 54,000 clones. The sample taken for sequencing was PBMCs. The receptors shown here come from a woman aged 30 to 39 in good health and CMV-seropositive. The CDR3 runs from the conserved cysteine through the conserved F or W. The order of the fields is J gene, D gene, V gene, CDR3 protein, CDR3 DNA. A D gene is named only where the DNA matches it firmly.

j_call: TRBJ1-1
d_call: .
v_call: TRBV10-2
cdr3_aa: CASQRQGGDTEAFF
cdr3_nt: TGCGCCAGCCAACGGCAGGGAGGGGACACTGAAGCTTTCTTT

j_call: TRBJ2-1
d_call: .
v_call: TRBV20-1
cdr3_aa: CSAALANEQFF
cdr3_nt: TGCAGTGCTGCACTAGCCAATGAGCAGTTCTTC

j_call: TRBJ2-7
d_call: TRBD1
v_call: TRBV2
cdr3_aa: CASSEADDRGGYEQYF
cdr3_nt: TGTGCCAGCAGTGAAGCGGATGACAGGGGGGGATACGAGCAGTACTTC

j_call: TRBJ2-1
d_call: TRBD2
v_call: TRBV7-9
cdr3_aa: CASSLYLAGDREQFF
cdr3_nt: TGTGCCAGCAGCTTATACCTAGCGGGAGACCGTGAGCAGTTCTTC

j_call: TRBJ2-7
d_call: TRBD2
v_call: TRBV14
cdr3_aa: CASSPGGGRYEQYF
cdr3_nt: TGTGCCAGCAGCCCAGGCGGGGGGCGGTACGAGCAGTACTTC

j_call: TRBJ1-1
d_call: .
v_call: TRBV30
cdr3_aa: CAGNRGAAFF
cdr3_nt: TGTGCCGGTAACCGGGGTGCGGCTTTCTTT

j_call: TRBJ1-5
d_call: .
v_call: TRBV30
cdr3_aa: CAGSVPGAGNQPQHF
cdr3_nt: TGTGCCGGGAGTGTACCGGGAGCAGGCAATCAGCCCCAGCATTTT

j_call: TRBJ1-2
d_call: .
v_call: TRBV5-1
cdr3_aa: CASSLEDSNYGYTF
cdr3_nt: TGCGCCAGCAGCTTGGAGGACAGTAACTATGGCTACACCTTC

j_call: TRBJ2-3
d_call: TRBD2
v_call: TRBV27
cdr3_aa: CASSLSSGSPDTQYF
cdr3_nt: TGTGCCAGCAGTTTAAGTAGCGGGAGCCCAGATACGCAGTATTTT

j_call: TRBJ1-5
d_call: TRBD1
v_call: TRBV14
cdr3_aa: CASSQVSRGFDSNQPQHF
cdr3_nt: TGTGCCAGCAGCCAAGTTTCCAGGGGGTTCGATAGCAATCAGCCCCAGCATTTT

j_call: TRBJ2-7
d_call: .
v_call: TRBV6-6
cdr3_aa: CASSYSVSRSYEQYF
cdr3_nt: TGTGCCAGCAGTTACTCGGTCTCGCGGAGCTACGAGCAGTACTTC

j_call: TRBJ2-7
d_call: TRBD1
v_call: TRBV19
cdr3_aa: CASSIGGQGAYEQYF
cdr3_nt: TGTGCCAGTAGTATAGGGGGACAGGGGGCCTACGAGCAGTACTTC

j_call: TRBJ2-7
d_call: TRBD1
v_call: TRBV4-1
cdr3_aa: CASSHRGGQLYEQYF
cdr3_nt: TGCGCCAGCAGCCATCGAGGGGGACAGCTCTACGAGCAGTACTTC

j_call: TRBJ2-3
d_call: TRBD2
v_call: TRBV6-5
cdr3_aa: CASSWGLAVDTQYF
cdr3_nt: TGTGCCAGCAGCTGGGGACTAGCGGTGGATACGCAGTATTTT

j_call: TRBJ1-4
d_call: .
v_call: TRBV19
cdr3_aa: CASSIVRTSGEKLFF
cdr3_nt: TGTGCCAGTAGTATAGTTAGGACATCTGGTGAAAAACTGTTTTTT

j_call: TRBJ1-6
d_call: .
v_call: TRBV19
cdr3_aa: CASSNRDSPLHF
cdr3_nt: TGTGCCAGTAGCAACCGGGATTCACCCCTCCACTTT

j_call: TRBJ2-6
d_call: TRBD1
v_call: TRBV11-3
cdr3_aa: CASSARTGAGANVLTF
cdr3_nt: TGTGCCAGCAGCGCCAGGACAGGTGCCGGGGCCAACGTCCTGACTTTC

j_call: TRBJ2-5
d_call: TRBD2
v_call: TRBV29-1
cdr3_aa: CSVERGSGGAETQYF
cdr3_nt: TGCAGCGTTGAAAGGGGTAGCGGGGGGGCCGAGACCCAGTACTTC

j_call: TRBJ1-6
d_call: TRBD1
v_call: TRBV6-5
cdr3_aa: CASNRQGEDSPLHF
cdr3_nt: TGTGCCAGCAACAGACAGGGAGAGGATTCACCCCTCCACTTT

j_call: TRBJ1-1
d_call: TRBD1
v_call: TRBV6-5
cdr3_aa: CASRDRGSAEAFF
cdr3_nt: TGTGCCAGCAGGGACAGGGGTAGCGCTGAAGCTTTCTTT

j_call: TRBJ1-2
d_call: .
v_call: TRBV4-2
cdr3_aa: CASSQSQGRANYGYTF
cdr3_nt: TGTGCCAGCAGCCAGTCTCAGGGGAGGGCTAACTATGGCTACACCTTC

j_call: TRBJ2-1
d_call: TRBD2
v_call: TRBV9
cdr3_aa: CASSVAAGTSGSRSYNEQFF
cdr3_nt: TGTGCCAGCAGCGTAGCCGCAGGGACTAGCGGGAGTAGATCCTACAATGAGCAGTTCTTC

j_call: TRBJ2-2
d_call: TRBD1
v_call: TRBV30
cdr3_aa: CAWATGVAGELFF
cdr3_nt: TGTGCCTGGGCAACAGGGGTGGCCGGGGAGCTGTTTTTT

j_call: TRBJ2-4
d_call: TRBD2
v_call: TRBV29-1
cdr3_aa: CSVTSGGAVNIQYF
cdr3_nt: TGCAGCGTGACTAGCGGGGGGGCTGTGAACATTCAGTACTTC

j_call: TRBJ2-7
d_call: TRBD1
v_call: TRBV7-2
cdr3_aa: CASSIQGQSYEQYF
cdr3_nt: TGTGCCAGCAGCATTCAGGGACAGTCTTACGAGCAGTACTTC

j_call: TRBJ1-4
d_call: .
v_call: TRBV4-2
cdr3_aa: CASSQGGQNEKLFF
cdr3_nt: TGTGCCAGCAGCCAAGGAGGTCAGAATGAAAAACTGTTTTTT

j_call: TRBJ2-5
d_call: TRBD1
v_call: TRBV30
cdr3_aa: CASERQGVETQYF
cdr3_nt: TGTGCCTCGGAGAGACAGGGAGTAGAGACCCAGTACTTC

j_call: TRBJ2-7
d_call: TRBD1
v_call: TRBV5-1
cdr3_aa: CASSHGQGVSYEQYF
cdr3_nt: TGCGCCAGCAGCCACGGACAGGGGGTATCGTACGAGCAGTACTTC

j_call: TRBJ2-7
d_call: .
v_call: TRBV5-1
cdr3_aa: CASSLTIPGEQYF
cdr3_nt: TGCGCCAGCAGCCTGACCATCCCGGGGGAGCAGTACTTC

j_call: TRBJ1-1
d_call: .
v_call: TRBV28
cdr3_aa: CASSDAYSNTEAFF
cdr3_nt: TGTGCCAGCAGTGATGCCTACTCGAACACTGAAGCTTTCTTT

j_call: TRBJ2-1
d_call: TRBD1
v_call: TRBV7-3
cdr3_aa: CASSRDRVDEQFF
cdr3_nt: TGTGCCAGCAGCCGCGACAGGGTCGATGAGCAGTTCTTC

j_call: TRBJ2-1
d_call: .
v_call: TRBV30
cdr3_aa: CAWNQLRNEQFF
cdr3_nt: TGTGCCTGGAATCAGTTAAGAAATGAGCAGTTCTTC

j_call: TRBJ2-5
d_call: .
v_call: TRBV4-1
cdr3_aa: CASSQGSGKYQETQYF
cdr3_nt: TGCGCCAGCAGCCAAGGGTCAGGAAAGTACCAAGAGACCCAGTACTTC

j_call: TRBJ1-4
d_call: .
v_call: TRBV25-1
cdr3_aa: CASSNDIATNEKLFF
cdr3_nt: TGTGCCAGCAGTAACGACATAGCAACTAATGAAAAACTGTTTTTT

j_call: TRBJ2-7
d_call: TRBD1
v_call: TRBV6-1
cdr3_aa: CASSEARGLYEQYF
cdr3_nt: TGTGCCAGCAGTGAAGCCAGGGGGCTATACGAGCAGTACTTC

j_call: TRBJ2-3
d_call: TRBD1
v_call: TRBV15
cdr3_aa: CATSKGQDTDTQYF
cdr3_nt: TGTGCCACCAGCAAGGGACAGGACACAGATACGCAGTATTTT

j_call: TRBJ2-7
d_call: TRBD1
v_call: TRBV6-6
cdr3_aa: CASSYGEGQVFIEQYF
cdr3_nt: TGTGCCAGCAGTTACGGAGAGGGACAGGTCTTCATTGAGCAGTACTTC

j_call: TRBJ1-2
d_call: TRBD1
v_call: TRBV11-2
cdr3_aa: CASTSSETGWYGYTF
cdr3_nt: TGTGCCAGCACCTCTTCCGAGACAGGGTGGTATGGCTACACCTTC

j_call: TRBJ1-1
d_call: .
v_call: TRBV4-2
cdr3_aa: CASSSLGGGKGAEAFF
cdr3_nt: TGTGCCAGCAGCTCCCTCGGGGGGGGTAAAGGCGCTGAAGCTTTCTTT

j_call: TRBJ2-3
d_call: TRBD2
v_call: TRBV4-2
cdr3_aa: CASSQDVGGGARTQYF
cdr3_nt: TGTGCCAGCAGCCAAGATGTCGGCGGGGGGGCCAGGACGCAGTATTTT

j_call: TRBJ2-3
d_call: .
v_call: TRBV7-2
cdr3_aa: CASSPTASTDTQYF
cdr3_nt: TGTGCCAGCAGCCCGACAGCTAGCACAGATACGCAGTATTTT

j_call: TRBJ2-1
d_call: .
v_call: TRBV7-2
cdr3_aa: CASSPTGSWTDNRQFF
cdr3_nt: TGTGCCAGCAGCCCCACGGGTAGTTGGACAGATAATAGGCAGTTCTTC

j_call: TRBJ2-1
d_call: TRBD1
v_call: TRBV6-6
cdr3_aa: CASSYSGQGAGNEQFF
cdr3_nt: TGTGCCAGCAGTTACTCCGGACAGGGGGCAGGCAATGAGCAGTTCTTC